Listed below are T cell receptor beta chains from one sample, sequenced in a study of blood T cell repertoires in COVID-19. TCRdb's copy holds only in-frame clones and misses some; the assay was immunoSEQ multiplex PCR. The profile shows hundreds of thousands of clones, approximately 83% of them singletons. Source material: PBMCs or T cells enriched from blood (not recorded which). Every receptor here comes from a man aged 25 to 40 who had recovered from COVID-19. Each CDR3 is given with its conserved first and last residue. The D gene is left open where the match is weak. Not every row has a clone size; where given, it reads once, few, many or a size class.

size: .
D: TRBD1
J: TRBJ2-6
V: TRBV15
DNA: TGTGCCACGGACGACAGGGAACACTCTGGGGCCAACGTCCTGACTTTC
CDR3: CATDDREHSGANVLTF

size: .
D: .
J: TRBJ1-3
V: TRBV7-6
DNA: TGTGCCAGCAGCTTCGGACAGTCTGGAAACACCATATATTTT
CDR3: CASSFGQSGNTIYF

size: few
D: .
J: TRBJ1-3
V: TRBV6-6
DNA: TGTGCCAGCAGTCGCGGGACTGGGGGAGAGGCTGGAAACACCATATATTTT
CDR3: CASSRGTGGEAGNTIYF

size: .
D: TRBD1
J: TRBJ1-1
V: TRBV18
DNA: TGTGCCAGCTCACCCAGACAGGGGGCGGACACTGAAGCTTTCTTT
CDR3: CASSPRQGADTEAFF

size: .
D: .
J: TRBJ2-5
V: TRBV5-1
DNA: TGCGCCAGCAGCTTGGGACCGACAGGCTACCAAGAGACCCAGTACTTC
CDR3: CASSLGPTGYQETQYF

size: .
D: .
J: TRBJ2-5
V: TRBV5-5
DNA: TGTGCCAGCACCAAACAACACCAGGGCGTAGTGAGAGAGACCCAGTACTTC
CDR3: CASTKQHQGVVRETQYF

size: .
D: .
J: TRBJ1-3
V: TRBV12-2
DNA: TGTGCAAGTCGCCCCGTTAGCTCTGGAAACACCATATATTTT
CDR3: CASRPVSSGNTIYF

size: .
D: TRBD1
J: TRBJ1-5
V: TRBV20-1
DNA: TGCAGTGCTAGTTACAGGGGGGGCAATCAGCCCCAGCATTTT
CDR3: CSASYRGGNQPQHF

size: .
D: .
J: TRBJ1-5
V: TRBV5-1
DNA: TGCGCCAGCAGCGTCGGGACAAATAGCAATCAGCCCCAGCATTTT
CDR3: CASSVGTNSNQPQHF

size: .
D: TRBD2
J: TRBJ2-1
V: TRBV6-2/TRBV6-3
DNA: TGTGCCAGCAGTTATGCCCACCAGCGGGGGACCAGCTCCTACAATGAGCAGTTCTTC
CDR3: CASSYAHQRGTSSYNEQFF

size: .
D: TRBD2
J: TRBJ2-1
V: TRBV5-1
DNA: TGCGCCAGCGGGGTAGGGCAGGGAGGGTACAATGAGCAGTTCTTC
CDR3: CASGVGQGGYNEQFF

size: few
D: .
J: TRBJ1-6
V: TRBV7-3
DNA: TGTGCCAGCAGCTTACGCGGCTCCTATAATTCACCCCTCCACTTT
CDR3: CASSLRGSYNSPLHF

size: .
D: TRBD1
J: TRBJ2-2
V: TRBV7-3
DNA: TGTGCCAGCAGCGCACAGGGGGCCGGGGAGCTGTTTTTT
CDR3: CASSAQGAGELFF